The 30 T cell receptor beta chains below all came from one sample that was sequenced in a study of CD8+ T cells in alopecia areata. Sequencing templates came from extracted RNA that was reverse transcribed into cDNA. The method was immunoSEQ multiplex PCR; TCRdb's version includes in-frame clones alone and lacks a portion of them. The sample includes 120,000 to 150,000 clones, around 86% of them seen just once. Documented treatment: oral pan-JAK inhibitor, 5-10 mg twice daily. The sequencing used CD8+ T cells sorted from blood, collected at week 4, from a patient treated with tofacitinib. These receptor sequences come from a human donor with alopecia areata.

J is TRBJ2-7 and V is TRBV29-1; 7 nucleotides align to TRBD2. The germline gives CDR1 SQVTM, CDR2 ANQGSEA. V gave up 5 bases and J gave up 4 bases; unmatched junction bases: 20. The CDR3 totals 17 residues. The CDR3: CSVLLNLNRRGIYEQYF. The CDR3 bases are TGCAGCGTTCTACTGAATCTTAATCGGCGGGGGATTTACGAGCAGTACTTC.

V usage is TRBV27 and J usage is TRBJ2-1; 7 nucleotides line up with TRBD2. Germline V CDR1 and CDR2: MNHEY, SMNVEV (reference sequence). The CDR3 consists of 14 residues. V shed 6 bases, J shed 0 bases, and the junction held 2 bases outside the gene matches. CDR3: CASSGGSSYNEQFF. The CDR3 nucleotides are TGTGCCAGCAGCGGGGGGAGCTCCTACAATGAGCAGTTCTTC.

The DNA for the CDR3 is TGTGCCAGCAGTTTAGGGGTACAACTCTACGAGCAGTACTTC. This translates into CASSLGVQLYEQYF. The chain recombines TRBV27 with TRBJ2-7; D is ambiguous. Trimming stripped 2 bases from V and 3 bases from J, with 11 bases between. Germline V gene lookup returns CDR1 MNHEY and CDR2 SMNVEV (reference sequence). The CDR3 spans 14 residues.

The chain couples TRBV6-5 to TRBJ1-5; D not certain. CDR1 and CDR2 (germline): MNHEY, SVGAGI. V was clipped by 3 bases and J by 0 bases, with 9 bases between them. The CDR3 consists of 15 residues. Here the CDR3 DNA reads TGTGCCAGCAGTTATTCGGCAGATAGCAATCAGCCCCAGCATTTT. It is translated as CASSYSADSNQPQHF.

V is TRBV6-1 and J is TRBJ1-5; D gene uncertain. This CDR3 spans 14 amino acids. Trimming removed 3 bases from V and 3 bases from J, with 9 bases in between. Germline V gene lookup returns CDR1 MNHNS and CDR2 SASEGT. In nucleotides, the CDR3 is TGTGCCAGCAGTGACAGGCCATCCAATCAGCCCCAGCATTTT. Translated, it gives CASSDRPSNQPQHF.

The V and J genes are TRBV5-4 and TRBJ1-2; maybe TRBD1 (5 bases). CDR1 SGHNT and CDR2 YYREEE come from the germline V gene (reference sequence). V lost 2 bases and J 8 bases, leaving 10 bases between the germline ends. The length of the CDR3 is 12 residues. The DNA of the CDR3 is TGTGCCAGCAGCTTAGGGACGGAGGGCTACACCTTC. Protein product: CASSLGTEGYTF.

This sequence joins TRBV13 and TRBJ2-2; 7 bases are a match to TRBD2. CDR1 and CDR2 from the germline V gene are PRHDT and FYEKMQ (reference sequence). The CDR3 runs to 17 residues. Trimming cost V 4 bases and J 7 bases; bases outside gene matches: 15. The CDR3 nucleotides read TGTGCCAGCAGCTCCCATACCCCGGGACTAACTCACGGGGAGCTGTTTTTT. Its translation: CASSSHTPGLTHGELFF.

The gene calls are TRBV2 and TRBJ1-3; D not certain. V was clipped by 3 bases and J by 0 bases, with 6 bases between them. CDR3 size: 14 residues. In germline, CDR1 is SNHLY, CDR2 FYNNEI. CDR3 nucleotide sequence: TGTGCCAGCAGTGAGAGATTCTCTGGAAACACCATATATTTT. Residues: CASSERFSGNTIYF.

This rearrangement joins TRBV29-1 to TRBJ2-7; D may be TRBD1 (6 bases). The CDR3 covers 14 residues. The germline V gene has CDR1 SQVTM and CDR2 ANQGSEA. Trimming took off 5 bases at V and 0 bases at J, with 14 bases between the two ends. For the CDR3, the DNA is TGCAGCGTTCCGTCAGGGGTAAGCTCCTACGAGCAGTACTTC. Protein sequence: CSVPSGVSSYEQYF.

The V and J genes are TRBV27 and TRBJ1-4; no firm D call. Germline CDR1 and CDR2: MNHEY and SMNVEV (reference sequence). The CDR3 is made up of 14 amino acids. V lost 6 bases and J lost 3, with 11 bases in between. In DNA form, the CDR3 reads TGTGCCAGCAGGCGGGGAGCGCCTAATGAAAAACTGTTTTTT. This encodes CASRRGAPNEKLFF. Based on the CDR3 plus reference TRBV27 and TRBJ1-4, the full variable domain is EAQVTQNPRYLITVTGKKLTVTCSQNMNHEYMSWYRQDPGLGLRQIYYSMNVEVTDKGDVPEGYKVSRKEKRNFPLILESPSPNQTSLYFCASRRGAPNEKLFFGSGTQLSVL.

The chain joins TRBV9 to TRBJ2-1; D is perhaps TRBD2 (5 bases). Germline-derived CDR1 and CDR2 are SGDLS and YYNGEE. This CDR3 is 13 amino acids long. Deletions cut 4 bases from V and 6 bases from J, with 11 bases between. CDR3 in DNA: TGTGCCAGCAGCTCCGGGGTCAGCAATGAGCAGTTCTTC. Amino acids: CASSSGVSNEQFF.

This clone was seen a few times. This chain connects TRBV29-1 to TRBJ2-1, with D unclear. Germline V gene data show CDR1 as SQVTM and CDR2 as ANQGSEA. V lost 5 bases and J lost 1, with 9 bases in between. CDR3 length: 13 residues. The CDR3 loop reads CSVLLGSYNEQFF. Written as DNA, the CDR3 is TGCAGCGTTCTTCTGGGTTCCTACAATGAGCAGTTCTTC.

The CDR3 coding sequence is TGCGCCAGCATTTCGTTAGCGAACGAGCAGTACTTC. This sequence encodes CASISLANEQYF. The V call is TRBV5-1, the J call TRBJ2-7, with a possible D match to TRBD2 (5 bases). V lost 6 bases, J lost 5 bases, and 12 bases lay in between. The germline gives CDR1 SGHRS, CDR2 YFSETQ. The CDR3 extends over 12 amino acids.

This chain links TRBV29-1 with TRBJ2-3; D not certain. Germline CDR1 is SQVTM and CDR2 is ANQGSEA. Trimming took 7 bases from V and 4 from J, leaving 18 bases between them. This CDR3 has 14 amino acids. CDR3: CSASGPSESDTQYF. The DNA of the CDR3 is TGCAGCGCATCGGGTCCCTCAGAGTCAGATACGCAGTATTTT.

CDR3 DNA sequence: TGTGCCAGTAGTTCGAATCCCTACGAGCAGTACTTC. Translating gives CASSSNPYEQYF. The chain couples TRBV19 to TRBJ2-7; D is unclear. In germline, CDR1 is LNHDA, CDR2 SQIVND (reference sequence). The CDR3 sequence is 12 residues long. V was trimmed by 5 bases and J by 2 bases, leaving 7 bases between them.

This rearrangement joins TRBV5-1 to TRBJ2-6; D ambiguous. The V end lost 4 bases, the J end lost 0 bases, and 5 bases lay between the germline ends. The CDR3 runs 14 residues. Looked up from germline, CDR1 is SGHRS and CDR2 is YFSETQ. CDR3 sequence: CASSLYSGANVLTF. Here the CDR3 DNA reads TGCGCCAGCAGCCTTTACTCTGGGGCCAACGTCCTGACTTTC.

J is TRBJ2-7 and V is TRBV29-1; D is tentatively TRBD1 or TRBD2 (5 bases each). The CDR3 extends over 14 amino acids. Trimming stripped 1 base from V and 0 bases from J, with 10 bases between. CDR1 and CDR2 from the germline V gene are SQVTM and ANQGSEA. This chain's CDR3 is CSVEGGPSSYEQYF. Here the CDR3 DNA reads TGCAGCGTTGAAGGGGGACCGAGCTCCTACGAGCAGTACTTC.

The gene calls are TRBV5-5 and TRBJ1-2, with a weak D call TRBD1 (6 bases). V dropped 4 bases and J dropped 0 bases, with 13 bases sitting between them. This CDR3 comprises 15 residues. The V gene's germline CDR1 is SGHKS and CDR2 YYEKEE (reference sequence). DNA for the CDR3: TGTGCCAGCAGCCCACGGGACACCTCTAACTATGGCTACACCTTC. It codes for CASSPRDTSNYGYTF.

This clone was detected once. The chain combines TRBV10-3 with TRBJ2-5; 7 nucleotides align to TRBD2. Per germline, CDR1 ENHRY and CDR2 SYGVKD. Trimming at V came to 6 bases and at J to 2 bases, leaving 12 bases not matched to a gene. The CDR3 covers 16 residues. The CDR3 spells CAIRSERRGRQETQYF. The DNA of the CDR3 is TGTGCCATCAGATCTGAGAGGCGGGGGAGGCAAGAGACCCAGTACTTC.

A word on this clone: In the same sample, other DNA sequences code for this CDR3. The chain couples TRBV27 to TRBJ2-1; D remains ambiguous. Germline CDR1 and CDR2: MNHEY and SMNVEV (reference sequence). Trimming shortened V by 2 bases and J by 8 bases, and 7 bases separated the two germline ends. This CDR3 comprises 12 residues. This CDR3 is CASSLIGDEQFF. The CDR3 DNA reads as TGTGCCAGCAGTTTAATTGGTGATGAGCAGTTCTTC.

The rearrangement joins TRBV2 to TRBJ2-1; D is uncertain. The CDR3 consists of 15 residues. The germline V gene encodes CDR1 SNHLY and CDR2 FYNNEI. V was pared by 2 bases and J by 2 bases, with 10 bases between. Here the CDR3 DNA reads TGTGCCAGCAGTGAACTGGCAGGCGCCTACAATGAGCAGTTCTTC. This codes for CASSELAGAYNEQFF.

This chain connects TRBV11-2 to TRBJ2-3; 15 nucleotides match TRBD2. The V and J ends lost 5 bases and 0 bases, in that order; junction bases with no gene match: 6. The CDR3 length is 18 residues. The germline CDR1 and CDR2 sequences are SGHAT and FQNNGV. CDR3 in amino acids: CASSPGLAGGHSTDTQYF. DNA of the CDR3: TGTGCCAGCAGCCCGGGACTAGCGGGGGGCCATAGCACAGATACGCAGTATTTT.

The rearrangement uses TRBV6-5 and TRBJ2-3; 8 bases agree with TRBD2. The CDR3 runs to 16 residues. Germline CDR1 is MNHEY and CDR2 is SVGAGI. Losses at the gene ends were 0 bases for V and 6 bases for J; bases not matched to a gene: 8. CDR3 DNA sequence: TGTGCCAGCAGTTACTCGATTAGCGGGGTGCGGGATACGCAGTATTTT. It translates to CASSYSISGVRDTQYF.

The chain couples TRBV27 to TRBJ2-5, with a weak D call TRBD2 (5 bases). The V end was cut by 6 bases, the J end by 2 bases, with 7 bases between. This CDR3 has 12 amino acids. Germline V gives CDR1 MNHEY, CDR2 SMNVEV (reference sequence). CDR3 sequence: CASRDWQETQYF. In DNA form, the CDR3 reads TGTGCCAGCAGGGACTGGCAAGAGACCCAGTACTTC.

The chain recombines TRBV7-9 with TRBJ2-1, with 12 bases matching TRBD2. CDR1 and CDR2 (germline): SEHNR, FQNEAQ (reference sequence). The ends lost 4 bases at V and 9 bases at J; junction bases unmatched: 13. This CDR3 region has 17 residues. CDR3 sequence: CASSSFGTSGYRGEQFF. The CDR3 coding sequence is TGTGCCAGCAGCTCCTTCGGGACTAGCGGGTATCGGGGTGAGCAGTTCTTC.

The V gene is TRBV27, the J gene TRBJ2-7; D may be TRBD1 or TRBD2 (5 bases each). V was shortened by 6 bases and J by 3 bases, with 12 bases between the two germline ends. CDR1 is MNHEY, CDR2 SMNVEV, per germline (reference sequence). The CDR3 covers 13 residues. CDR3: CASSTGADYEQYF. CDR3 bases: TGTGCCAGCAGCACCGGGGCCGACTACGAGCAGTACTTC.

The V and J genes are TRBV25-1 and TRBJ2-3, with D unresolved. This CDR3 is built from 11 residues. V dropped 3 bases and J dropped 5 bases, with 3 bases sitting between them. Germline assignment: CDR1 MGHDK and CDR2 SYGVNS. As DNA, the CDR3 is TGTGCCAGCAGTGACAGAGATACGCAGTATTTT. Translation: CASSDRDTQYF.

V is TRBV29-1 and J is TRBJ1-2, with 7 positions matching TRBD1. CDR3 length: 13 residues. Trimming cost V 6 bases and J 8 bases; bases outside gene matches: 12. The germline V gene has CDR1 SQVTM and CDR2 ANQGSEA. CDR3: CSVRFEQGEGYTF. The DNA for the CDR3 is TGCAGCGTCCGCTTCGAGCAGGGGGAGGGCTACACCTTC.

This chain joins TRBV7-7 and TRBJ2-1, with a possible D match to TRBD2 (6 bases). Trimming took 1 base from V and 5 from J, leaving 15 bases between them. Germline V gene lookup returns CDR1 SSHAT and CDR2 FNYEAQ (reference sequence). This CDR3 is 16 amino acids long. DNA of the CDR3: TGTGCCAGCAGCTTAGGAGGGCCGGGGGTGGACAATGAGCAGTTCTTC. It is translated as CASSLGGPGVDNEQFF.

V gene TRBV7-9 combines with J gene TRBJ2-1, with TRBD2 identical over 8 bases. The CDR3 has 14 amino acids. The V and J ends lost 3 bases and 6 bases, in that order; junction bases with no gene match: 4. CDR1 and CDR2 (germline): SEHNR, FQNEAQ (reference sequence). CDR3 protein: CASSLSGRGNEQFF. In DNA, the CDR3 is TGTGCCAGCAGCTTGAGCGGGAGAGGCAATGAGCAGTTCTTC.